This T cell receptor beta chain was retrieved from a study of shared clonotypes between healthy human individuals. The table came from immunoSEQ multiplex PCR; TCRdb's copy has only in-frame clones and leaves some out. The sample lists approximately 100,000 clones; less than 75% were seen once. The CDR3 is 15 amino acids. Trimming removed 5 bases from V and 12 bases from J; junction bases left unmatched: 11. The germline V gene encodes CDR1 SGHTA and CDR2 FQGNSA. The sequence was collected from a woman aged 30 to 39 in good health. The chain combines TRBV7-2 with TRBJ2-1; 12 nucleotides match TRBD2. Material for sequencing was memory CD8+ T cells sorted from blood. Subset meaning: CD45RO+ cells pooled with CCR7-negative TemRA cells. CDR3 loop: CASSTRLAGAPMQFF. The CDR3 DNA reads TGTGCCAGCAGCACACGACTAGCGGGAGCTCCGATGCAGTTCTTC.